The clone carrying this T cell receptor beta chain was picked up one time. Its antigen remains unknown. These data come from a study of cytomegalovirus exposure and HLA in healthy donors. Study results and limitations: Segments of the TCR beta V type were, in most cases, productive about 90% or about 30% of the time in an earlier analysis. The Asian-associated ancestry cluster reportedly had fewer N-insertions than the roughly 670-donor mean in a later analysis. The authors later found TCR association rates varying by HLA locus, with DRB1 most and HLA-C fewest.

PCR used 60 Vbeta primers and 13 Jbeta primers. Profiled with immunoSEQ multiplex PCR; TCRdb holds only in-frame clones, not every one. This table holds more than 110,000 clones, approximately 80% found once. The sample taken for sequencing was PBMCs. The clonotype comes from a man between 45 and 60 years old in good health and CMV-seronegative.

The CDR3 sequence is CASSDWALEAFF. In DNA form, the CDR3 reads TGTGCCAGCAGTGACTGGGCACTTGAAGCTTTCTTT. This chain uses TRBV6-1 with TRBJ1-1, with D unclear. Germline V CDR1 and CDR2: MNHNS, SASEGT. With 3 bases removed from V and 7 bases from J, the gap between germline ends came to 9 bases. This CDR3 is built from 12 residues.